This entry is about one T cell receptor beta chain. The target of this receptor is not known. There are no base qualities to consult, and no much larger clone falls within one base. The sample is drawn from a study of blood T cells in healthy people across ages (dated by TCRdb to between 2014 and 2017). Some background on the complete study: In model experiments, template switching captured roughly one uniquely barcoded TCR beta cDNA molecule for every two T cells. To track age-related changes in TCR beta repertoire diversity, the study relied on deep sequencing normalized with unique cDNA molecular identifiers. Donors were grouped into four age groups: young (average 16 years), middle-aged (39), aged (approximately 67) and long-lived (over 80). To avoid experimental bias, donors of different ages were randomly spread across the sequencing lanes. Two additional independent replicas of 1 million unique cDNA reads from the same blood draw were analyzed for two donors (one aged 18 to 30 and one aged 80 or older). The investigation overall reported the following: The CMV infection status of donors was not known, potentially confounding age-related changes in expanded clonotypes. Estimates of total diversity from one million sequenced T cells were regarded as lower bounds and underestimates. As age increased, observed TCR beta diversity per million T cells dropped in a roughly linear way, and a significant reduction was already evident by age about 36. The percentage of naive T cells measured by flow cytometry correlated strongly with observed TCR beta diversity. Conclusive comparison of naive and antigen-experienced compartments was prevented by the profiling of bulk unsorted PBMCs. The long-lived group showed more naive CD4+ T cells, fewer expanded clones and increased TCR diversity than the aged group, suggesting age selection.

Cut back by 3 bases and 2 bases, the V and J ends lie 11 bases apart. Including cysteine and phenylalanine, the CDR3 has 15 amino acids. Left in the record is the CDR3 DNA by itself, 45 bases read in frame from the first base. According to the germline V gene, CDR1 reads SNHLY and CDR2 reads FYNNEI. The approximately 39 donors, aged roughly 6 to 95 years, were systemically healthy Caucasian individuals from Russia. Each donor gave ten milliliters of peripheral blood, collected into EDTA-treated Vacutainer tubes. Ficoll-Paque density-gradient centrifugation was used to isolate PBMCs, with at least 6.5 million per sample. Trizol reagent was used to extract total RNA from the PBMCs, yielding at least 6 micrograms per sample. For every donor, flow cytometry on a PBMC aliquot measured the percentage of naive CD45RAhigh/CD27high T cells. To prepare the library, 5' RACE was applied. The sample was run on an Illumina HiSeq 2500. A second PCR of roughly 7 to 11 cycles was performed with a sample-barcoded 5' primer and a J-beta primer mix. A template-switch 5' adaptor carrying 12 random nucleotides introduced a unique molecular identifier onto each TCR beta cDNA molecule. Each sample yielded at least 3 million CDR3-containing paired-end reads. First-strand cDNA was synthesized from all RNA with the Mint cDNA synthesis kit, primed by a TRBC-specific oligonucleotide. Following uracil-DNA glycosylase treatment, all cDNA underwent a first 18-cycle PCR with the universal primers M1SS and BC2_uni_R. For the original study's pipeline: For normalization, 1 million high-quality reads were randomly selected from each sample, with every read carrying a distinct molecular identifier. Instead of being binned into consensus sequences, reads that shared molecular identifiers were thrown out. MiTCR, set to a Q25 quality threshold and the strictest error-elimination algorithm, was used for CDR3 identification, clonotype clustering and error correction. Lower-bound total TCR beta diversity was estimated with a nonparametric unseen species model using Euler transformation. The public reads were reprocessed in TCRdb via fastp at Q25 and MiXCR, keeping in-frame beta chains. Rows merge per CDR3 protein into single entries with the most common DNA and genes. The V and J calls come from TCRdb's annotation, not from the publication. A total of 850,000 to 1,100,000 distinct CDR3 sequences appear in this sample, around two fifths of them only once. The ten largest clones represent around 14% of the sample.

The sequence came from a man younger than 35 in good health. The sequencing input was blood. Rearrangement joined TRBV2 to TRBJ1-5; the D gene is possibly TRBD1, with 6 bases matching. The CDR3 has the sequence CASSERSGGNQPQHF. The nucleotide sequence is given as TGTGCCAGCAGTGAGAGATCAGGGGGCAATCAGCCCCAGCATTTT.